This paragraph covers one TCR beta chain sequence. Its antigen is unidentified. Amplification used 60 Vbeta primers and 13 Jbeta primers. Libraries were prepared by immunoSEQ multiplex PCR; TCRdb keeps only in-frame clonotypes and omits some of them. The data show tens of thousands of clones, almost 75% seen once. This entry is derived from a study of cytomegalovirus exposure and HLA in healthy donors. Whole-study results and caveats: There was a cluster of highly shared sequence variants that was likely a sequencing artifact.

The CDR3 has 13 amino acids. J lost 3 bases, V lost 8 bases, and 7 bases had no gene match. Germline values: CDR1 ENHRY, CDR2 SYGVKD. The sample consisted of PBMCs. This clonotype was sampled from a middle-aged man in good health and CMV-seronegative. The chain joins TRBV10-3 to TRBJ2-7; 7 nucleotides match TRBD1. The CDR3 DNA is TGTGCCATCGGGGAGACAGGGATCTACGAGCAGTACTTC. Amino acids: CAIGETGIYEQYF.